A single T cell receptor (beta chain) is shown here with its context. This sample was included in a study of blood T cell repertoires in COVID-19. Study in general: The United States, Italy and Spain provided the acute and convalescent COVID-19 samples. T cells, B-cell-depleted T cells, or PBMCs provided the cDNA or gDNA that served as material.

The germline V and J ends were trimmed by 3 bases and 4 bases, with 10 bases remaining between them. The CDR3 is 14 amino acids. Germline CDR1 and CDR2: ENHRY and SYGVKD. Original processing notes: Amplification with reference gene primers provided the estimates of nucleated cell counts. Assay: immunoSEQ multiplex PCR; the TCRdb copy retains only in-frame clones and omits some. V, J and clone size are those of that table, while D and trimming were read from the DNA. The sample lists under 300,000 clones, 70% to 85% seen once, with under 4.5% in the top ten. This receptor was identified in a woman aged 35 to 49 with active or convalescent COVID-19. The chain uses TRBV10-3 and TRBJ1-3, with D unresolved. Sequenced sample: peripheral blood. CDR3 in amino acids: CAISDTVGGNTIYF. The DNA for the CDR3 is TGTGCCATCAGTGACACGGTCGGGGGAAACACCATATATTTT.